This T cell receptor beta chain was sequenced in a study of CD8+CD57+ T cells in acquired aplastic anemia. Study-wide results and limits: Both patients and controls carried the same twenty-nine CD8+ CDR3 sequences.

Germline CDR1 MGHDK, CDR2 SYGVNS. V lost 10 bases, J lost 2 bases, and 11 bases stayed unmatched. The CDR3 is 16 amino acids. A word on this clonotype: Its target is not known.

In patients chosen for sequencing, flow cytometry had shown CD8+CD57+ cell expansion. Template material for TCR beta VDJ and CDR3 profiling consisted of genomic DNA. One entry per CDR3 protein results from TCRdb running MiXCR on the reads. The repertoire has 150,000 to 160,000 distinct CDR3 sequences, 52% of them found once; the top ten carry approximately 12%. This chain joins TRBV25-1 and TRBJ1-3; TRBD1 matches at 10 bases. Material: sorted CD4+, CD8+, or CD8+CD57+ T cells (not recorded which) from PBMCs. The TCR sequence derives from a human donor with aplastic anemia. The CDR3 loop reads CATENLGQGTGNTIYF. The CDR3 nucleotides read TGTGCCACCGAGAATTTGGGACAGGGGACTGGAAACACCATATATTTT.